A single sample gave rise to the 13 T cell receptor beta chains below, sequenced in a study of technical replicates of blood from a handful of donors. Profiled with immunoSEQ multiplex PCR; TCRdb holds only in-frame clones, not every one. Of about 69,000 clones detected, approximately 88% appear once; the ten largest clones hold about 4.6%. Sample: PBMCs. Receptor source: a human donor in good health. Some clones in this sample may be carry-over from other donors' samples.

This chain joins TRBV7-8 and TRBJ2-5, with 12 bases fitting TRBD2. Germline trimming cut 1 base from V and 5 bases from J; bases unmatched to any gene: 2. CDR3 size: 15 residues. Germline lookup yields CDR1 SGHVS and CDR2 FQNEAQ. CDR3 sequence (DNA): TGTGCCAGCAGCTTAGTCCTAGCGGGGGGGGAGACCCAGTACTTC. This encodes CASSLVLAGGETQYF. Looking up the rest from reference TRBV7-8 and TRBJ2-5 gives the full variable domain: GAGVSQSPRYKVAKRGQDVALRCDPISGHVSLFWYQQALGQGPEFLTYFQNEAQLDKSGLPSDRFFAERPEGSVSTLKIQRTQQEDSAVYLCASSLVLAGGETQYFGPGTRLLVL.

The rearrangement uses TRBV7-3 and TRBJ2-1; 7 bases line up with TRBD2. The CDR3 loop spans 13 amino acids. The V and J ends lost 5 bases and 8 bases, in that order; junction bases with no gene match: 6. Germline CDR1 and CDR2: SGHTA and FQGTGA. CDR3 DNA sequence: TGTGCCAGCAGCAGGACTAGAAGCGATGAGCAGTTCTTC. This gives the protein CASSRTRSDEQFF.

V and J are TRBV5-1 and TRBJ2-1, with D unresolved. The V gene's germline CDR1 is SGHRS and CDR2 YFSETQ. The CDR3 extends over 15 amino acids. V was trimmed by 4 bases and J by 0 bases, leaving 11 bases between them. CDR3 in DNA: TGCGCCAGCAGCCCCCCGGAGAGCTCCTACAATGAGCAGTTCTTC. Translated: CASSPPESSYNEQFF.

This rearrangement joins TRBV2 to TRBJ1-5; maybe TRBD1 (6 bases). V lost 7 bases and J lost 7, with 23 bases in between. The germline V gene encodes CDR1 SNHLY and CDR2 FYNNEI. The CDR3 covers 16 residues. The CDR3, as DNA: TGTGCCAGCACCGACTTTCTACAGGGAAGGAAACAGCCCCAGCATTTT. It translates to CASTDFLQGRKQPQHF. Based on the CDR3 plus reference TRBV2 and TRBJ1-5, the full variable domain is EPEVTQTPSHQVTQMGQEVILRCVPISNHLYFYWYRQILGQKVEFLVSFYNNEISEKSEIFDDQFSVERPDGSNFTLKIRSTKLEDSAMYFCASTDFLQGRKQPQHFGDGTRLSIL.

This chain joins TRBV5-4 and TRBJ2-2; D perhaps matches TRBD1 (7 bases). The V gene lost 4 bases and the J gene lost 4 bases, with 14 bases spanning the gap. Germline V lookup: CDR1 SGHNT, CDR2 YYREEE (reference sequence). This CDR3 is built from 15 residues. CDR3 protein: CASSGNRGLTGELFF. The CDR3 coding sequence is TGTGCCAGCAGCGGAAACAGGGGACTCACCGGGGAGCTGTTTTTT.

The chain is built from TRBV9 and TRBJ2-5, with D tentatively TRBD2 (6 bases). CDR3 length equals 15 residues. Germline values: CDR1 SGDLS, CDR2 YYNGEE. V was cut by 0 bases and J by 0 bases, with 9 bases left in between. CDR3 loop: CASSVAGRYQETQYF. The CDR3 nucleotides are TGTGCCAGCAGCGTAGCGGGGAGGTACCAAGAGACCCAGTACTTC.

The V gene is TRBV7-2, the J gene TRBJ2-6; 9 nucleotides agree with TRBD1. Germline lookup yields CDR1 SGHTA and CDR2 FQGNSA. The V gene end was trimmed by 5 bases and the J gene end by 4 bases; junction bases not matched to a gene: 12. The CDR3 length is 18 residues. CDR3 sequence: CASSRRPGQGSGANVLTF. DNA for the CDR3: TGTGCCAGCAGCAGACGGCCGGGACAGGGTTCCGGGGCCAACGTCCTGACTTTC.

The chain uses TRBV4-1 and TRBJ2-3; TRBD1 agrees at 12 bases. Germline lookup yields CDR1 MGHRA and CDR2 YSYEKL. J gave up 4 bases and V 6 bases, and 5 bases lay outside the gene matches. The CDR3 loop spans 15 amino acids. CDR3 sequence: CASSRDRGPPDTQYF. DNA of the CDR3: TGCGCCAGCAGTCGGGACAGGGGGCCCCCAGATACGCAGTATTTT.

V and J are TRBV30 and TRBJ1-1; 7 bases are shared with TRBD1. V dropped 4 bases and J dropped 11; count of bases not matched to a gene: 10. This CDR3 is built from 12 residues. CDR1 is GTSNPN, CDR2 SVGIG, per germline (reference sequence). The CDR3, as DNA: TGTGCCTGGAATCCGACAGGGAGAGGCGCTTTCTTT. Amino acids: CAWNPTGRGAFF. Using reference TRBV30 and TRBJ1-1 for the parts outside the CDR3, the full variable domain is SQTIHQWPATLVQPVGSPLSLECTVEGTSNPNLYWYRQAAGRGLQLLFYSVGIGQISSEVPQNLSASRPQDRQFILSSKKLLLSDSGFYLCAWNPTGRGAFFGQGTRLTVV.

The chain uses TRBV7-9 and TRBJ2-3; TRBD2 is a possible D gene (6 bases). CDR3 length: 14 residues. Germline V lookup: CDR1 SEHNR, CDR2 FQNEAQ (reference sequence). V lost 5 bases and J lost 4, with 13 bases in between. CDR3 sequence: CASSVGLSADTQYF. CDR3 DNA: TGTGCCAGCAGCGTCGGACTAAGCGCAGATACGCAGTATTTT. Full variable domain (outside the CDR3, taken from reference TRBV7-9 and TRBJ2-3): DTGVSQNPRHKITKRGQNVTFRCDPISEHNRLYWYRQTLGQGPEFLTYFQNEAQLEKSRLLSDRFSAERPKGSFSTLEIQRTEQGDSAMYLCASSVGLSADTQYFGPGTRLTVL.

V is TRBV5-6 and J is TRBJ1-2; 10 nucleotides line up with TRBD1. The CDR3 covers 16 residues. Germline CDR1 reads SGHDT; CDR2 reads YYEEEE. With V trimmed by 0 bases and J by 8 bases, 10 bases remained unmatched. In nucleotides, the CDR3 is TGTGCCAGCAGCTTGGTCCCGGGACAGGGGTCGGGGGGCTACACCTTC. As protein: CASSLVPGQGSGGYTF.

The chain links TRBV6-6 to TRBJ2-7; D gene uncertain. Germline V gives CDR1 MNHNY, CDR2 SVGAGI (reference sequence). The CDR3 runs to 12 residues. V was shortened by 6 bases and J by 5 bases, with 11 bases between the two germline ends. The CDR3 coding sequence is TGTGCCAGCAGCCCACAAGTCGACGAGCAGTACTTC. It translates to CASSPQVDEQYF.

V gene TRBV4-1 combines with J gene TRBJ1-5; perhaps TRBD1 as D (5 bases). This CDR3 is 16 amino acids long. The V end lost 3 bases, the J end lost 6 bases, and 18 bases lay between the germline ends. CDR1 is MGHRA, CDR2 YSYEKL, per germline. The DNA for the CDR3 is TGCGCCAGCAGCCAGACCGGACCATGGGGGGGTCAGCCCCAGCATTTT. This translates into CASSQTGPWGGQPQHF.